These T cell receptor beta chains were read from a single sample in a study of blood T cell repertoires in COVID-19. Profiled with immunoSEQ multiplex PCR; TCRdb holds only in-frame clones, not every one. Here the sample spans roughly 100,000 clones, roughly 80% being singletons. The specimen was peripheral blood. The receptors were sampled from a woman of 80 years or more with acute or convalescent COVID-19. Each CDR3 is given with its conserved first and last residue. D genes are given only for firm matches. Rows give clone size only sometimes, using once, few, many, or a class for an expanded clone.

J gene | D gene | V gene | clone size | CDR3 protein | CDR3 DNA
TRBJ1-4 | NA | TRBV12-3/TRBV12-4 | NA | CASRLDSEKLFF | TGTGCCAGCAGGCTCGACAGTGAAAAACTGTTTTTT
TRBJ1-4 | NA | TRBV7-2 | NA | CASSGAFATNEKLFF | TGTGCCAGCAGCGGGGCGTTTGCAACTAATGAAAAACTGTTTTTT
TRBJ2-5 | TRBD2 | TRBV5-4 | NA | CASSLRTSGKQETQYF | TGTGCCAGCAGCCTTCGGACTAGCGGGAAACAAGAGACCCAGTACTTC
TRBJ2-2 | TRBD2 | TRBV18 | NA | CASSPQNGRENTGELFF | TGTGCCAGCTCACCACAGAACGGGAGGGAAAACACCGGGGAGCTGTTTTTT
TRBJ1-3 | NA | TRBV6-5 | NA | CASSYSGRFSGNTIYF | TGTGCCAGCAGTTACTCGGGGCGGTTCTCTGGAAACACCATATATTTT
TRBJ2-3 | TRBD2 | TRBV9 | few | CASSAGTSGSSDTQYF | TGTGCCAGCAGCGCCGGGACTAGCGGGAGTTCAGATACGCAGTATTTT
TRBJ2-3 | TRBD2 | TRBV4-1 | NA | CASSQRLAGGDTQYF | TGCGCCAGCAGCCAACGCCTAGCGGGAGGCGATACGCAGTATTTT
TRBJ2-3 | NA | TRBV7-2 | NA | CASSSDWSTDTQYF | TGTGCCAGCAGCTCGGACTGGAGCACAGATACGCAGTATTTT
TRBJ2-7 | TRBD2 | TRBV24-1 | NA | CATSDGTSGYNSYEQYF | TGTGCCACCAGTGATGGGACTAGCGGATACAACTCCTACGAGCAGTACTTC
TRBJ2-3 | NA | TRBV4-3 | NA | CASSQARVGADTQYF | TGCGCCAGCAGCCAAGCTAGGGTAGGGGCAGATACGCAGTATTTT
TRBJ2-4 | TRBD2 | TRBV4-1 | NA | CASSQDRVGGGIQYF | TGCGCCAGCAGCCAAGATCGTGTCGGCGGGGGCATTCAGTACTTC
TRBJ2-6 | NA | TRBV5-4 | NA | CASSLALGEIYGANVLTF | TGTGCCAGCAGCTTGGCTCTAGGGGAAATCTACGGGGCCAACGTCCTGACTTTC